This entry lists 17 T cell receptor beta chains sequenced from one sample in a study of blood T cells in healthy people across ages. Next came a second PCR, run for 7 to 11 cycles, which used a sample-barcoded 5' primer along with a J-beta primer mix. MiXCR was run by TCRdb on the 5' RACE reads, yielding one entry per CDR3 protein. Counted here are around 650,000 distinct CDR3 sequences, less than 40% occurring once; the ten biggest clones make up less than 20%. Sequencing was performed on blood. The origin of the receptors is a woman of 80 years or more in good health.

This clonotype occurred many times. The V gene is TRBV2, the J gene TRBJ2-3; possibly TRBD1 for D (6 bases). In germline, CDR1 is SNHLY, CDR2 FYNNEI. The CDR3 is 15 amino acids. Trimming pared 2 bases from V and 2 bases from J, leaving 11 bases between. The DNA for the CDR3 is TGTGCCAGCAGTGAAATTGGACAGTACACAGATACGCAGTATTTT. It encodes CASSEIGQYTDTQYF. The full variable domain, in which reference TRBV2 and TRBJ2-3 provide the parts outside the CDR3, is EPEVTQTPSHQVTQMGQEVILRCVPISNHLYFYWYRQILGQKVEFLVSFYNNEISEKSEIFDDQFSVERPDGSNFTLKIRSTKLEDSAMYFCASSEIGQYTDTQYFGPGTRLTVL.

In its sample, this clonotype was seen many times. V gene TRBV7-9 combines with J gene TRBJ2-7; no clear D gene. Trimming removed 1 base from V and 3 bases from J, with 4 bases in between. The CDR3 has 12 amino acids. CDR1 is SEHNR, CDR2 FQNEAQ, per germline (reference sequence). CDR3 sequence: CASSLVHYEQYF. In DNA form, the CDR3 reads TGTGCCAGCAGCTTAGTCCACTACGAGCAGTACTTC.

The chain uses TRBV3-1 and TRBJ1-2, with D unresolved. Germline V lookup: CDR1 LGHDT, CDR2 YNNKEL (reference sequence). Trimming stripped 2 bases from V and 5 bases from J, with 6 bases between. There are 12 residues in the CDR3. In nucleotides, the CDR3 is TGTGCCAGCAGCCAACGACCATATGGCTACACCTTC. Protein product: CASSQRPYGYTF.

The sample holds a few counts of this clonotype. The V call is TRBV30, the J call TRBJ1-2, with no clear D. The CDR3 sequence is 12 residues long. The germline gives CDR1 GTSNPN, CDR2 SVGIG (reference sequence). V was trimmed by 3 bases and J by 2 bases, leaving 7 bases between them. The CDR3: CAWRGRNYGYTF. The CDR3 DNA follows: TGTGCCTGGAGAGGTCGGAACTATGGCTACACCTTC.

V gene TRBV5-1 combines with J gene TRBJ1-1; D is undetermined. The germline gives CDR1 SGHRS, CDR2 YFSETQ. The CDR3 covers 15 residues. The V and J ends lost 2 bases and 0 bases respectively, with 11 bases between them. The CDR3 DNA is TGCGCCAGCAGCTTCGGGCAAGACATGAACACTGAAGCTTTCTTT. The encoded protein is CASSFGQDMNTEAFF.

This clonotype occurred many times. The V gene is TRBV30, the J gene TRBJ2-7, with D possibly being TRBD1 (5 bases). Germline CDR1 reads GTSNPN; CDR2 reads SVGIG (reference sequence). Deletions cut 4 bases from V and 3 bases from J, with 16 bases between. This CDR3 contains 14 residues. The CDR3 DNA follows: TGTGCCTGGACCCATCAGGGTCGATTCTACGAGCAGTACTTC. This encodes CAWTHQGRFYEQYF. The full variable domain, in which reference TRBV30 and TRBJ2-7 provide the parts outside the CDR3, is SQTIHQWPATLVQPVGSPLSLECTVEGTSNPNLYWYRQAAGRGLQLLFYSVGIGQISSEVPQNLSASRPQDRQFILSSKKLLLSDSGFYLCAWTHQGRFYEQYFGPGTRLTVT.

Written as DNA, the CDR3 is TGCAGTGCTACAACATCCTACGAGCAGTACTTC. Protein sequence: CSATTSYEQYF. The chain employs TRBV20-1 and TRBJ2-4; D gene ambiguous. Matching the DNA end better, TRBJ2-7 makes the J call doubtful. The CDR3 length is 11 residues. Germline V gene sequence: CDR1 DFQATT, CDR2 SNEGSKA (reference sequence).

J is TRBJ2-1 and V is TRBV5-1; a possible D gene is TRBD2 (6 bases). This CDR3 comprises 14 residues. Germline CDR1 SGHRS, CDR2 YFSETQ. Trimming pared 5 bases from V and 6 bases from J, leaving 15 bases between. The CDR3 protein is CASRWDSRVNEQFF. The CDR3 coding sequence is TGCGCCAGCAGATGGGACTCCCGAGTCAATGAGCAGTTCTTC.

As regards this clonotype: One base away lies a much larger clone, so this may be a sequencing read error. The chain couples TRBV20-1 to TRBJ2-1; perhaps D is TRBD1 or TRBD2 (6 bases each). Trimming pared 0 bases from V and 13 bases from J, leaving 19 bases between. The germline CDR1 and CDR2 sequences are DFQATT and SNEGSKA (reference sequence). The CDR3 is made up of 14 amino acids. In DNA, the CDR3 is TGCAGTGCTAGAGATGTTGGGGGGACAAAGACCCAGTTCTTC. Protein: CSARDVGGTKTQFF.

The CDR3 here is CASSKGIPNTGELFF. The DNA of the CDR3 is TGTGCCAGCAGCAAGGGGATTCCGAACACCGGGGAGCTGTTTTTT. This chain joins TRBV7-2 and TRBJ2-2; TRBD1 is a possible D gene (5 bases). This CDR3 is 15 amino acids long. Trimming cost V 5 bases and J 0 bases, with 10 bases left between them. CDR1 is SGHTA, CDR2 FQGNSA, per germline.

This clonotype was seen repeatedly, ten times or more. DNA for the CDR3: TGTGCCATCAATCCGGGACAGGGTTCCTACGAGCAGTACTTC. Residues: CAINPGQGSYEQYF. The chain couples TRBV10-3 to TRBJ2-7; 9 nucleotides line up with TRBD1. V trimming: 7 bases; J trimming: 1 base; junction bases outside the gene matches: 5. This CDR3 spans 14 amino acids. In germline, CDR1 is ENHRY, CDR2 SYGVKD.

Worth noting for this clonotype: Relative to the germline gene, one junction end is altered; a read error may explain this. J is TRBJ1-2 and V is TRBV20-1, with D possibly TRBD1 on 6 matching bases. The germline gives CDR1 DFQATT, CDR2 SNEGSKA (reference sequence). The CDR3 is 14 residues long. The CDR3 DNA reads as TGCAGTGCTTCGGGGGTGGGGGCAGGTCATGGCTGCATCTTC. Its translation is CSASGVGAGHGCIF.

This chain links TRBV6-2 or TRBV6-3 with TRBJ2-2, with 8 bases matching TRBD1. This CDR3 is 17 amino acids long. Germline loops: CDR1 MNHEY, CDR2 SVGEGT. V lost 5 bases and J lost 5; bases outside the gene matches: 13. In DNA form, the CDR3 reads TGTGCCAGCAGTAACCCATGGACAGGGTCGTGGACCGGGGAGCTGTTTTTT. Protein sequence: CASSNPWTGSWTGELFF.

The chain uses TRBV5-6 and TRBJ2-7; a weak D match, TRBD1 (6 bases). The germline V gene encodes CDR1 SGHDT and CDR2 YYEEEE. The CDR3 is 12 residues long. V gave up 2 bases and J gave up 6 bases, with 9 bases separating them. The CDR3 spells CASSLLQGEQYF. The CDR3 nucleotides are TGTGCCAGCAGCTTATTACAGGGCGAGCAGTACTTC.

J is TRBJ2-3 and V is TRBV7-2; 16 positions match TRBD2. The CDR3 consists of 19 residues. Germline assignment: CDR1 SGHTA and CDR2 FQGNSA. Germline trimming cut 4 bases from V and 2 bases from J; bases unmatched to any gene: 9. CDR3 in amino acids: CASSYQGLAGGRDTDTQYF. The CDR3 DNA sequence: TGTGCCAGCAGCTATCAGGGACTAGCGGGGGGGCGGGACACAGATACGCAGTATTTT.

V usage is TRBV20-1 and J usage is TRBJ2-1; no clear D gene. V was clipped by 5 bases and J by 6 bases, with 11 bases between them. CDR1 and CDR2 from the germline V gene are DFQATT and SNEGSKA (reference sequence). The CDR3 loop spans 12 amino acids. The CDR3 is CSASGPFNEQFF. As DNA, the CDR3 is TGCAGTGCTTCGGGCCCCTTCAATGAGCAGTTCTTC.

There are many counts of this clonotype. A read error may be the cause here, since a much bigger clone is one base away. The J gene is TRBJ2-7, the V gene TRBV4-3; D may be TRBD2 (6 bases). The CDR3 sequence is 15 residues long. V was shortened by 0 bases and J by 5 bases, with 14 bases between the two germline ends. Per the germline V gene, CDR1 is LGHNA and CDR2 is YSLEER. The CDR3 DNA reads TGCGCCAGCAGCCAAGATATCGGGGGTGGGGACGAGCAGTACTTC. This translates into CASSQDIGGGDEQYF.